This T cell receptor beta chain was documented in a study of cytomegalovirus exposure and HLA in healthy donors. Findings and limits, study-wide: Specificity of three CMV-associated chains for CMV antigens was verified in vitro.

Some clones are missing from TCRdb's copy, which holds only in-frame ones; the method was immunoSEQ multiplex PCR. The repertoire holds 150,000 to 200,000 clones, with roughly 88% as singletons. Points on this clone: Its specificity is unknown.

The source material was PBMCs. The receptor comes from a woman under 30 in good health and CMV-seronegative.

CDR3 residues: CASSLLARADEKLFF. In DNA form, the CDR3 reads TGCGCCAGCAGCTTGTTGGCCAGGGCTGACGAAAAACTGTTTTTT. V and J are TRBV5-1 and TRBJ1-4, with D possibly TRBD1 on 5 matching bases. Germline CDR1 reads SGHRS; CDR2 reads YFSETQ. V dropped 1 base and J dropped 8 bases, with 15 bases sitting between them. This CDR3 is 15 amino acids long.